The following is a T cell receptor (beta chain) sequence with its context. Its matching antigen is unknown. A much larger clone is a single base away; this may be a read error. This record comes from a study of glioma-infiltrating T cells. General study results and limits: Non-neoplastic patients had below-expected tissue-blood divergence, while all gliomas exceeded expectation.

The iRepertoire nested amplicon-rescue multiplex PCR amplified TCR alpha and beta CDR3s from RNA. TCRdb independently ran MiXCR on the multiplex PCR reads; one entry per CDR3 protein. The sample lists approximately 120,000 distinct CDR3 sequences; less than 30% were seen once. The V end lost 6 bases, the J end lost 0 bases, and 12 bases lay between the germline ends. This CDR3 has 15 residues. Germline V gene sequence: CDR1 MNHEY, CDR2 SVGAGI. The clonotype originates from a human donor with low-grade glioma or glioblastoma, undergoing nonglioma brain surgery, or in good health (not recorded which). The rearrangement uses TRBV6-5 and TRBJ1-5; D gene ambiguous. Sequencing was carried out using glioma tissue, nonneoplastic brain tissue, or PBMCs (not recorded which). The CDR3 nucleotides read TGTGCCAGCAGCCAGAGAGTCCATAGCAATCAGCCCCAGCATTTT. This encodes CASSQRVHSNQPQHF.